This is a list of T cell receptor beta chains from one sample in a study of T cell responses to AZD1222 COVID-19 vaccine. Generated by immunoSEQ multiplex PCR, the TCRdb table keeps only in-frame clones and is missing some. The sample shows 95,000 to 150,000 clones, more than 80% of them seen only once. The starting material was peripheral blood, obtained on day 0 of AZD1222 vaccination. Every receptor here comes from an adult in good health. The CDR3 runs from the conserved cysteine through the conserved F or W. Each record gives: clone size, V gene, CDR3 length, CDR3 protein. For some rows the clone size is stated as once, few or many, or as a class when expanded; others skip it.

- TRBV15 14 CATSRSQGTYEQYF
- TRBV7-9 12 CASSLGRSEQYF
- TRBV29-1 11 CSARGTLTAFF
- TRBV7-6 12 CASSPRTDTQYF
- TRBV7-2 16 CASSFVAGGTYNEQFF
- TRBV7-7 12 CASSLIKGTQYF
once TRBV10-3 14 CAISQGQGAGPQYF
- TRBV7-3 15 CASSPPKLMGNEQFF
- TRBV6-5 16 CASSYNRGGGNSPLHF
- TRBV5-6 18 CASSPTIHTGGGSTEAFF
few TRBV9 13 CASSVSEGTEAFF
- TRBV7-6 14 CASSLYLNTGELFF
- TRBV30 13 CAWSVGHVYEQYF
- TRBV4-3 12 CASSQDRGTQYF
- TRBV11-2 16 CASSSLSRGLSYEQYF
- TRBV6-2/TRBV6-3 12 CASSFYRVEAFF
- TRBV10-1 12 CATTGTRYGYTF
- TRBV11-2 15 CASSPIQGSSYEQYF
- TRBV3-1/TRBV3-2 15 CASSLLGGPTDTQYF
- TRBV3-1/TRBV3-2 16 CASSPWDSGTPYEQYF
once TRBV4-3 16 CASSQARDGMEDTQYF
- TRBV6-5 15 CASIQGAYDSSPLHF
- TRBV7-3 14 CASSPGLGGDTQYF
few TRBV24-1 13 CATAGNSNQPQHF
- TRBV27 15 CASSSHRANTGELFF
- TRBV19 14 CASSIGQGQGTQYF
- TRBV24-1 18 CATCRGRRTSGRGYEQYF
- TRBV6-5 16 CASSSTSHIFTDTQYF
- TRBV27 16 CASSLGSSRVTDTQYF
- TRBV20-1 13 CSASPGGNQPQHF
- TRBV2 13 CASNGGQREKLFF
- TRBV18 17 CASSLDPTGGVADTQYF
- TRBV19 13 CASSGAPGNEQFF
once TRBV6-5 13 CAEDPILQGRAFF
- TRBV30 15 CAWSQRETGLNEQFF